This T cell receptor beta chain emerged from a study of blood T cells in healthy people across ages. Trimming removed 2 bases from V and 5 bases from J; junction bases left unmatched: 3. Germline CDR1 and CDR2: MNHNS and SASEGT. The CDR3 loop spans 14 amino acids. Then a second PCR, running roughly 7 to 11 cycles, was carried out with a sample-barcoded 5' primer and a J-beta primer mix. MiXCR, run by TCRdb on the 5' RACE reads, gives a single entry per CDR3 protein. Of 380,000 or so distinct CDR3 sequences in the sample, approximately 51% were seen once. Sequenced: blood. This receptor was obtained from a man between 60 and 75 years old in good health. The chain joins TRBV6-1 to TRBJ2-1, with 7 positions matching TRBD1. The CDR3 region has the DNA TGTGCCAGCAGTGAAAATAGGGGGCACAATGAGCAGTTCTTC. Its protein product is CASSENRGHNEQFF.